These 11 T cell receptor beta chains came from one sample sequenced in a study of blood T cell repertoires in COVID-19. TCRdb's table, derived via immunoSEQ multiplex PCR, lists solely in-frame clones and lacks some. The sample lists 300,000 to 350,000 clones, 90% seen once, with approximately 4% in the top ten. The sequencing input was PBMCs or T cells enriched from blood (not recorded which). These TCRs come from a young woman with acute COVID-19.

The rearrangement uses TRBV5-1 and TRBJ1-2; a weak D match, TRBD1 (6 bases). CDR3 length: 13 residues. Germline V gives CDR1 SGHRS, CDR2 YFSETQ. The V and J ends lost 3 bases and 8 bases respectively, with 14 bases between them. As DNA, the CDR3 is TGCGCCAGCAGCTCCCGGGGGGCAGTCGGCTACACCTTC. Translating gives CASSSRGAVGYTF.

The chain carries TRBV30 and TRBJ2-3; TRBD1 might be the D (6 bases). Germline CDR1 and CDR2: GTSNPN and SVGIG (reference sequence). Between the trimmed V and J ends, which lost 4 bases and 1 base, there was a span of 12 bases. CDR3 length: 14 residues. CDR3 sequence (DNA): TGTGCCTGGACGTCAGGGGTCGGCACAGATACGCAGTATTTT. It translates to CAWTSGVGTDTQYF. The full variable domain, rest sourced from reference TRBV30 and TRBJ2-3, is SQTIHQWPATLVQPVGSPLSLECTVEGTSNPNLYWYRQAAGRGLQLLFYSVGIGQISSEVPQNLSASRPQDRQFILSSKKLLLSDSGFYLCAWTSGVGTDTQYFGPGTRLTVL.

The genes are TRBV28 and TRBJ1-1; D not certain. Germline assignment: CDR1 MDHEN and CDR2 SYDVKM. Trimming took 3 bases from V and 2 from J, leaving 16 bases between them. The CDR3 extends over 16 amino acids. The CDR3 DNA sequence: TGTGCCAGCAGTTTGGGCCAGTCCATACGAAACACTGAAGCTTTCTTT. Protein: CASSLGQSIRNTEAFF. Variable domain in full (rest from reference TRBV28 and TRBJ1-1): DVKVTQSSRYLVKRTGEKVFLECVQDMDHENMFWYRQDPGLGLRLIYFSYDVKMKEKGDIPEGYSVSREKKERFSLILESASTNQTSMYLCASSLGQSIRNTEAFFGQGTRLTVV.

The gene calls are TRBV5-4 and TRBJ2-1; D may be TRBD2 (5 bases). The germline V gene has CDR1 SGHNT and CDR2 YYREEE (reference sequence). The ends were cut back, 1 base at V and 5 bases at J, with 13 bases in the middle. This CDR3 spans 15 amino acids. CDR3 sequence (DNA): TGTGCCAGCAGCTTGAATCCAGAGCGGAACAATGAGCAGTTCTTC. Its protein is CASSLNPERNNEQFF. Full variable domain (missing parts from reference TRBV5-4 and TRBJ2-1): ETGVTQSPTHLIKTRGQQVTLRCSSQSGHNTVSWYQQALGQGPQFIFQYYREEENGRGNFPPRFSGLQFPNYSSELNVNALELDDSALYLCASSLNPERNNEQFFGPGTRLTVL.

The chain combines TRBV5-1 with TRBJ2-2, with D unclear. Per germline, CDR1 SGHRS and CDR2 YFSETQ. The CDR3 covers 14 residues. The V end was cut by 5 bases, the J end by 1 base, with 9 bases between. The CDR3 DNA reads TGCGCCAGCAGGCCCACAGAGAACACCGGGGAGCTGTTTTTT. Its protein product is CASRPTENTGELFF.

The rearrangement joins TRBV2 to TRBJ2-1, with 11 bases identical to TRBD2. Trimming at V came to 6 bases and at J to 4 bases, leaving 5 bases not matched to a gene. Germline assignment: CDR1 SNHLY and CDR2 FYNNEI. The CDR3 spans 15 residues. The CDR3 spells CASRSTSGTYNEQFF. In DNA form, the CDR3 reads TGTGCCAGCAGGTCGACTAGCGGGACTTACAATGAGCAGTTCTTC. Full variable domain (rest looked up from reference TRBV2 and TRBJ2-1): EPEVTQTPSHQVTQMGQEVILRCVPISNHLYFYWYRQILGQKVEFLVSFYNNEISEKSEIFDDQFSVERPDGSNFTLKIRSTKLEDSAMYFCASRSTSGTYNEQFFGPGTRLTVL.

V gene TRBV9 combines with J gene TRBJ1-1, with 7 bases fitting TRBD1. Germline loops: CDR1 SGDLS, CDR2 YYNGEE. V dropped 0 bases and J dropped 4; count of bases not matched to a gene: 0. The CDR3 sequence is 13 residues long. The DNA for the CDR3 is TGTGCCAGCAGCGTAGGGGACAGCACTGAAGCTTTCTTT. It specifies CASSVGDSTEAFF.

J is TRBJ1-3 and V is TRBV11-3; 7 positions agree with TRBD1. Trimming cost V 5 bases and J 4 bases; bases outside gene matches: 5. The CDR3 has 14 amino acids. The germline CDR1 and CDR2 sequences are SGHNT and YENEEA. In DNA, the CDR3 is TGTGCCAGCAGCCTGACAGGGATAGGAAACACCATATATTTT. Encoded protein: CASSLTGIGNTIYF. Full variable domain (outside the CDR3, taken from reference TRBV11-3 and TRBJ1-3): EAGVVQSPRYKIIEKKQPVAFWCNPISGHNTLYWYLQNLGQGPELLIRYENEEAVDDSQLPKDRFSAERLKGVDSTLKIQPAELGDSAVYLCASSLTGIGNTIYFGEGSWLTVV.

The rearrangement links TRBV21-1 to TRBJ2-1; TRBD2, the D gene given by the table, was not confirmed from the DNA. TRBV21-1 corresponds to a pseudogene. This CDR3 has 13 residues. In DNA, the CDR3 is TGTGCCAGCAGCCTACGCTCCTACAATGAGCAGTTCTTC. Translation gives CASSLRSYNEQFF.

DNA for the CDR3: TGTGCCAGCAGCCAACACCCACCCGGGACTTTCTCCTACAATGAGCAGTTCTTC. It yields the protein CASSQHPPGTFSYNEQFF. The rearrangement uses TRBV3-1 (or the pseudogene TRBV3-2) and TRBJ2-1, with D possibly matching TRBD2 (6 bases). From germline, CDR1 is LGHDT and CDR2 YNNKEL (reference sequence). The CDR3 totals 18 residues. V dropped 2 bases and J dropped 0 bases, with 17 bases sitting between them.

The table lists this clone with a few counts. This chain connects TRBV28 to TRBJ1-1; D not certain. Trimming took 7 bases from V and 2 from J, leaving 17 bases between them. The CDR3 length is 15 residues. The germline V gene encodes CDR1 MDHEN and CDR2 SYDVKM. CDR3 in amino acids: CASKLGTALNTEAFF. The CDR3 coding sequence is TGTGCCAGCAAATTGGGTACAGCCCTAAACACTGAAGCTTTCTTT.